The present TCR beta chain was sequenced within a study of post-analysis software for immune sequencing data. In the study overall: Courses of disease covered relapsing-remitting, secondary progressive and progressive-relapsing multiple sclerosis. Study-wide results and caveats: TRBV segments more frequent in patients than in controls numbered five and included TRBV5-6, TRBV5-1 and TRBV20-1. Batch-mates among the samples co-clustered strongly by F measure. Controls had significantly higher normalized Chao1 diversity than multiple sclerosis patients.

Trimming cost V 8 bases and J 2 bases; bases outside gene matches: 6. Germline-derived CDR1 and CDR2 are SGHRS and YFSETQ. The CDR3 runs to 15 residues. Concerning this clonotype: What it binds is unknown.

Unique-molecular-identifier-tagged TCR beta cDNA libraries were used. About 540,000 cDNA molecules were obtained from about 1 to 10 million T cells. MiXCR was run by TCRdb on the PCR reads, yielding one entry per CDR3 protein. The sample lists roughly 580,000 distinct CDR3 sequences; roughly 47% were seen once. Sequenced sample: blood. The gene calls are TRBV5-1 and TRBJ2-1, with 11 bases aligning to TRBD2. This clonotype was obtained from a girl aged 10 to 17 with multiple sclerosis. DNA of the CDR3: TGCGCCAGTCGTTCTAGCGGGGGGACCTACAATGAGCAGTTCTTC. This encodes CASRSSGGTYNEQFF.